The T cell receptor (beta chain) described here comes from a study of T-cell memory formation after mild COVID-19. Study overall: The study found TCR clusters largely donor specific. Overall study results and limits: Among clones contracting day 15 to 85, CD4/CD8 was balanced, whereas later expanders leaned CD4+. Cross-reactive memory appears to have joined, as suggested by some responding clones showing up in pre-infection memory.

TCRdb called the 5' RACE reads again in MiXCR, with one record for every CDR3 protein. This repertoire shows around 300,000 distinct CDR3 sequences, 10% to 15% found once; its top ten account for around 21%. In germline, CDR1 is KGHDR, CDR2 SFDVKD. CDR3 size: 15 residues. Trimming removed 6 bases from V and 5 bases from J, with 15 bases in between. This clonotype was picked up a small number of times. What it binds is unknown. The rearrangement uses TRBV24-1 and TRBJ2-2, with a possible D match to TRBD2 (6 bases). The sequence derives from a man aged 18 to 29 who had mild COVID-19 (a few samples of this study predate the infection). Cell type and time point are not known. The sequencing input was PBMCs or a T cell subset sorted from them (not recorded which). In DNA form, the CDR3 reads TGTGCCACCAGTAGCCGGAGGGGAGGAACCGGGGAGCTGTTTTTT. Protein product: CATSSRRGGTGELFF.